The 9 T cell receptor beta chains in this list originate from one sample, sequenced in a study of T cells after yellow fever vaccination. TCRdb reprocessed the 5' RACE reads via MiXCR and lists one record per CDR3 protein. The sample has around 100,000 distinct CDR3 sequences; around 8% are singletons. Material: CD8+ T cells sorted from PBMCs, obtained 45 days after the yellow fever booster vaccination. These receptors were obtained from a man aged 25 to 45 who received the YFV17D yellow fever vaccine.

This sequence joins TRBV3-1 and TRBJ2-2, with a possible D match to TRBD1 (6 bases). The CDR3 is 19 amino acids. Germline-derived CDR1 and CDR2 are LGHDT and YNNKEL (reference sequence). Trimming took 8 bases from V and 0 from J, leaving 25 bases between them. In DNA, the CDR3 is TGTGCCAGCTGTTTTCCTCTTTCCGAGGGGACATCGAACACCGGGGAGCTGTTTTTT. Its translation: CASCFPLSEGTSNTGELFF. The full variable domain, rest sourced from reference TRBV3-1 and TRBJ2-2, is DTAVSQTPKYLVTQMGNDKSIKCEQNLGHDTMYWYKQDSKKFLKIMFSYNNKELIINETVPNRFSPKSPDKAHLNLHINSLELGDSAVYFCASCFPLSEGTSNTGELFFGEGSRLTVL.

In this sample, this clonotype turned up many times. The chain is built from TRBV15 and TRBJ2-1; possible D gene TRBD2, 5 bases. V lost 3 bases and J lost 8, with 17 bases in between. Germline V gene data show CDR1 as LNHNV and CDR2 as YYDKDF (reference sequence). This CDR3 comprises 15 residues. Here the CDR3 reads CATSSPSGAAYEQFF. In DNA, the CDR3 is TGTGCCACCAGCAGTCCCAGCGGAGCGGCCTATGAGCAGTTCTTC.

Ten or more counts support this clonotype. At one of its ends the junction is not consistent with the germline gene, which may arise from a read error. The V and J genes are TRBV18 and TRBJ1-4; unclear D gene. Germline values: CDR1 KGHSH, CDR2 LQKENI. CDR3 length: 17 amino acids. CDR3 sequence reads: CASSSPLGFRPYEKLFF. CDR3 DNA sequence: TGTGCCAGCTCATCACCACTCGGGTTCAGGCCTTATGAAAAACTGTTTTTT.

This clonotype has only a few counts. J is TRBJ2-3 and V is TRBV14; perhaps TRBD2 as D (6 bases). This CDR3 spans 14 amino acids. CDR1 SGHDN and CDR2 FVKESK come from the germline V gene. V gave up 7 bases and J gave up 2 bases, with 13 bases separating them. The chain's CDR3 is CASTGTQPTDTQYF. The CDR3 bases are TGTGCCAGCACGGGGACTCAGCCCACAGATACGCAGTATTTT. The full variable domain, rest sourced from reference TRBV14 and TRBJ2-3, is EAGVTQFPSHSVIEKGQTVTLRCDPISGHDNLYWYRRVMGKEIKFLLHFVKESKQDESGMPNNRFLAERTGGTYSTLKVQPAELEDSGVYFCASTGTQPTDTQYFGPGTRLTVL.

This clonotype was recorded many times. The rearrangement uses TRBV6-5 and TRBJ2-5; 7 nucleotides align to TRBD1. Germline loops: CDR1 MNHEY, CDR2 SVGAGI. Trimming cost V 4 bases and J 4 bases; bases outside gene matches: 6. The CDR3 is 14 residues long. The CDR3 nucleotides are TGTGCCAGCAGTTCTACAGGGGTGAGAGAGACCCAGTACTTC. Translation gives CASSSTGVRETQYF.

V gene TRBV25-1 combines with J gene TRBJ1-1, with D possibly being TRBD1 (5 bases). The length of the CDR3 is 11 residues. Germline V gene data show CDR1 as MGHDK and CDR2 as SYGVNS. Deletions cut 8 bases from V and 6 bases from J, with 10 bases between. The CDR3 DNA is TGTGCCAGCTCGGTGGGGGCTGAAGCTTTCTTT. It encodes CASSVGAEAFF. Based on the CDR3 plus reference TRBV25-1 and TRBJ1-1, the full variable domain is EADIYQTPRYLVIGTGKKITLECSQTMGHDKMYWYQQDPGMELHLIHYSYGVNSTEKGDLSSESTVSRIRTEHFPLTLESARPSHTSQYLCASSVGAEAFFGQGTRLTVV.

This clonotype has a handful of counts. This sequence joins TRBV11-2 and TRBJ1-4; D is perhaps TRBD1 (6 bases). The V and J ends lost 1 base and 0 bases respectively, with 15 bases between them. This CDR3 contains 18 residues. Germline assignment: CDR1 SGHAT and CDR2 FQNNGV. CDR3 loop: CASSLGPGRGATNEKLFF. CDR3 nucleotides: TGTGCCAGCAGCTTAGGCCCGGGCAGGGGAGCAACTAATGAAAAACTGTTTTTT.

This clonotype was detected a few times. The chain has TRBV6-5 and TRBJ2-1; 9 positions agree with TRBD2. Germline V gene lookup returns CDR1 MNHEY and CDR2 SVGAGI. With V trimmed by 0 bases and J by 9 bases, 15 bases remained unmatched. The CDR3 has 18 residues. CDR3 loop: CASSYSSFGASGTTEQFF. The CDR3 nucleotides read TGTGCCAGCAGTTACTCGAGCTTTGGGGCTAGCGGGACTACTGAGCAGTTCTTC.

This clonotype was seen only once. This rearrangement joins TRBV20-1 to TRBJ2-1; D may be TRBD2 (6 bases). The length of the CDR3 is 15 residues. Germline V lookup: CDR1 DFQATT, CDR2 SNEGSKA (reference sequence). V shed 3 bases and J shed 3 bases, with 15 bases lying between them. The CDR3 loop is CSASQAPGLYNEQFF. The CDR3 DNA reads TGCAGTGCTAGCCAGGCCCCGGGACTCTACAATGAGCAGTTCTTC.